A single sample is the source of the 18 T cell receptor beta chains below, sequenced in a study of T cells after yellow fever vaccination. A single record per CDR3 protein comes from TCRdb applying MiXCR to the 5' RACE reads. The top ten clones hold less than 3.5% of a sample with some 320,000 distinct CDR3 sequences, roughly 10% of them seen once. Sequencing was performed on CD4+ T cells sorted from PBMCs, taken 45 days after the yellow fever booster vaccination. The receptors come from a man aged 18 to 35 who received the YFV17D yellow fever vaccine.

The chain employs TRBV24-1 and TRBJ1-1; D unresolved. From germline, CDR1 is KGHDR and CDR2 SFDVKD. Trimming shortened V by 5 bases and J by 6 bases, and 9 bases separated the two germline ends. The CDR3 has 12 amino acids. CDR3 nucleotide sequence: TGTGCCACCAGTGGAGGCGGCCCTGAAGCTTTCTTT. It codes for CATSGGGPEAFF.

The rearrangement uses TRBV21-1 and TRBJ2-7. TRBV21-1 is assigned pseudogene status. This CDR3 comprises 13 residues. This chain's CDR3 is CASSIQNSYEQYV. As DNA, the CDR3 is TGTGCCAGCAGCATACAAAACTCCTACGAGCAGTACGTC.

This clonotype came up a few times. The rearrangement links TRBV10-3 to TRBJ2-5; D may be TRBD1 or TRBD2 (6 bases each). Trimming pared 8 bases from V and 5 bases from J, leaving 12 bases between. This CDR3 is 12 amino acids long. Germline-derived CDR1 and CDR2 are ENHRY and SYGVKD. The CDR3 coding sequence is TGTGCCATCGGAGGGGGGTGGGAGACCCAGTACTTC. As protein: CAIGGGWETQYF.

The V call is TRBV28, the J call TRBJ1-4; TRBD1 agrees at 7 bases. Trimming removed 5 bases from V and 0 bases from J; junction bases left unmatched: 6. There are 16 residues in the CDR3. Per the germline V gene, CDR1 is MDHEN and CDR2 is SYDVKM. The CDR3 DNA is TGTGCCAGCAGTCTTGGACAGGTTGCAACTAATGAAAAACTGTTTTTT. As protein: CASSLGQVATNEKLFF.

This clonotype was counted a few times. The chain combines TRBV27 with TRBJ1-1; D not certain. CDR1 is MNHEY and CDR2 is SMNVEV in the germline V gene (reference sequence). Trimming stripped 6 bases from V and 1 base from J, with 9 bases between. The CDR3 runs 13 residues. CDR3 residues: CASRPTENTEAFF. The DNA for the CDR3 is TGTGCCAGCAGACCAACGGAGAACACTGAAGCTTTCTTT.

The chain joins TRBV6-2 or TRBV6-3 to TRBJ2-3, with D uncertain. The germline CDR1 and CDR2 sequences are MNHEY and SVGEGT. Trimming took off 6 bases at V and 2 bases at J, with 9 bases between the two ends. The CDR3 sequence is 13 residues long. CDR3 in DNA: TGTGCCAGCAGCGGAGAAGCCACAGATACGCAGTATTTT. Protein sequence: CASSGEATDTQYF.

This clonotype was seen at least ten times. The chain is built from TRBV7-2 and TRBJ2-7; D gene ambiguous. This CDR3 is built from 17 residues. V gave up 1 base and J gave up 1 base, with 17 bases separating them. Per germline, CDR1 SGHTA and CDR2 FQGNSA. This CDR3 reads CASSLVSSSAESYEQYV. In DNA form, the CDR3 reads TGTGCCAGCAGCTTAGTTTCTTCGTCGGCAGAATCCTACGAGCAGTACGTC.

The gene calls are TRBV18 and TRBJ1-1; D possibly corresponds to TRBD1 (5 bases). Germline CDR1 reads KGHSH; CDR2 reads LQKENI. V shed 5 bases and J shed 7 bases, with 14 bases lying between them. The CDR3 runs to 13 residues. The CDR3 sequence: CASSDVLDSEAFF. CDR3 sequence (DNA): TGTGCCAGCTCAGACGTACTCGACAGTGAAGCTTTCTTT.

The chain is built from TRBV5-4 and TRBJ2-2; 8 bases align to TRBD1. Germline-derived CDR1 and CDR2 are SGHNT and YYREEE (reference sequence). This CDR3 has 17 amino acids. Trimming cost V 0 bases and J 7 bases; bases outside gene matches: 11. The CDR3 region is CASSLGQGALPGGELFF. DNA of the CDR3: TGTGCCAGCAGCTTGGGTCAGGGGGCTCTCCCCGGCGGGGAGCTGTTTTTT.

In DNA form, the CDR3 reads TGTGCCAGCTCACTTTATCGCACAGATACGCAGTATTTT. It specifies CASSLYRTDTQYF. The V gene is TRBV18, the J gene TRBJ2-3, with D unclear. Germline V gives CDR1 KGHSH, CDR2 LQKENI. V lost 4 bases and J lost 1, with 6 bases in between. This CDR3 is built from 13 residues.

The CDR3 DNA reads as TGTGCCAGCAGTTCAGGGATCCAGCCCCAGCATTTT. Its translation: CASSSGIQPQHF. This chain links TRBV6-2 or TRBV6-3 with TRBJ1-5; a possible D gene is TRBD1 (5 bases). From germline, CDR1 is MNHEY and CDR2 SVGEGT. The V end lost 4 bases, the J end lost 7 bases, and 8 bases lay between the germline ends. The CDR3 is made up of 12 amino acids.

The chain links TRBV7-2 to TRBJ2-1; D ambiguous. This CDR3 comprises 12 residues. The germline V gene encodes CDR1 SGHTA and CDR2 FQGNSA. Between the trimmed V and J ends, which lost 2 bases and 9 bases, there was a span of 8 bases. CDR3 coding DNA: TGTGCCAGCAGCTTATCGAGCAGTGAGCAGTTCTTC. Protein: CASSLSSSEQFF.

This clonotype appeared a few times. The chain has TRBV7-3 and TRBJ1-1, with D possibly being TRBD1 (5 bases). Germline assignment: CDR1 SGHTA and CDR2 FQGTGA. The CDR3 sequence is 14 residues long. V was cut by 6 bases and J by 3 bases, with 14 bases left in between. CDR3: CASSSEGRHTEAFF. CDR3 bases: TGTGCCAGCAGTTCAGAGGGACGGCACACTGAAGCTTTCTTT.

This clonotype was found a few times. J is TRBJ1-5 and V is TRBV4-2; 7 positions match TRBD1. V trimming: 1 base; J trimming: 6 bases; junction bases outside the gene matches: 6. The length of the CDR3 is 15 residues. Germline CDR1 and CDR2: LGHNA and YNFKEQ. The DNA of the CDR3 is TGTGCCAGCAGCCAAGCTGGGCAGGGGGGTCAGCCCCAGCATTTT. The encoded protein is CASSQAGQGGQPQHF.

This clonotype was seen at least ten times. The chain joins TRBV30 to TRBJ2-7; TRBD1 agrees at 7 bases. This CDR3 contains 13 residues. The junction had 5 bases not matched to a gene; V was cut back by 3 bases and J by 3 bases. The V gene's germline CDR1 is GTSNPN and CDR2 SVGIG (reference sequence). CDR3 DNA: TGTGCCTGGAGCCCGTCAGGGGGCTACGAGCAGTACTTC. Amino acids: CAWSPSGGYEQYF.

The chain couples TRBV29-1 to TRBJ1-6, with 9 bases identical to TRBD1. This CDR3 contains 14 residues. Trimming removed 5 bases from V and 7 bases from J; junction bases left unmatched: 6. The germline gives CDR1 SQVTM, CDR2 ANQGSEA. The CDR3 region has the DNA TGCAGCGTTTCTACCGGGACAGGGAATTCACCCCTCCACTTT. Its translation is CSVSTGTGNSPLHF.

This clonotype was seen repeatedly, ten times or more. J is TRBJ2-3 and V is TRBV7-2; D possibly matches TRBD1 or TRBD2 (5 bases each). Germline assignment: CDR1 SGHTA and CDR2 FQGNSA. The CDR3 sequence is 13 residues long. The V end was cut by 8 bases, the J end by 1 base, with 10 bases between. The CDR3, as DNA: TGTGCCAGCCTCCGGGGCCGCACAGATACGCAGTATTTT. As protein: CASLRGRTDTQYF.

This clonotype was counted many times. This chain connects TRBV18 to TRBJ2-5; 8 positions agree with TRBD1. The CDR3 totals 15 residues. V dropped 3 bases and J dropped 1; count of bases not matched to a gene: 4. Germline values: CDR1 KGHSH, CDR2 LQKENI. The CDR3 DNA is TGTGCCAGCTCACCGCCCGGGACAGGCCAAGAGACCCAGTACTTC. Translation gives CASSPPGTGQETQYF.